One and the same sample provided the 3 T cell receptor beta chains below, sequenced in a study of beta chain features in type 1 diabetes. Expressed TCRB transcripts got sequenced, as all isolated RNA was reverse transcribed. The protocol was immunoSEQ multiplex PCR, while the TCRdb copy is restricted to in-frame clones and leaves out a portion. The sample includes 810,000 or so clones, roughly 15% of them seen just once. The specimen was naive CD4+ T cells from blood. The receptors come from a woman between 18 and 29 years old in good health.

The V gene is TRBV23-1, the J gene TRBJ2-4; perhaps TRBD2 as D (7 bases). TRBV23-1 belongs to the ORF category, with a function that is uncertain. There are 18 residues in the CDR3. Trimming removed 1 base at V and 2 bases at J, with 18 bases between. CDR3 amino acids: CASSQFYGGLSSKNIQYF. The CDR3, as DNA: TGCGCCAGCAGTCAATTCTACGGGGGGCTAAGCTCCAAAAACATTCAGTACTTC.

CDR3 DNA sequence: TGTGCCATCAGGCCCCGGGATTCCTACAATGAGCAGTTCTTC. Amino acid sequence: CAIRPRDSYNEQFF. This rearrangement joins TRBV10-3 to TRBJ2-1, with TRBD2 as a possible D gene (5 bases). V was pared by 6 bases and J by 1 base, with 10 bases between. Germline assignment: CDR1 ENHRY and CDR2 SYGVKD. CDR3 length: 14 amino acids.

This clone occurred a few times. The rearrangement uses TRBV27 and TRBJ2-6; TRBD1 matches 9 bases. Germline assignment: CDR1 MNHEY and CDR2 SMNVEV (reference sequence). The CDR3 is 16 residues long. J lost 2 bases, V lost 6 bases, and 5 bases had no gene match. The DNA for the CDR3 is TGTGCCAGCAGAAGGGACAGGGAGGCTGGGGCCAACGTCCTGACTTTC. Residues: CASRRDREAGANVLTF.